This T cell receptor (beta chain) was identified in a study of cytotoxic CD8 clonotypes in ibrutinib-treated CLL. The germline V gene has CDR1 SQVTM and CDR2 ANQGSEA. The germline V and J ends were trimmed by 7 bases and 7 bases, with 11 bases remaining between them. The CDR3 runs to 11 residues. Generated by immunoSEQ multiplex PCR, the TCRdb table keeps only in-frame clones and is missing some. The profile shows roughly 50,000 clones, roughly 57% of them singletons. The TCR originated in a human donor with chronic lymphocytic leukemia. Sequencing was performed on PBMCs, taken after 24 months of ibrutinib treatment. The chain carries TRBV29-1 and TRBJ2-1; D remains unclear. CDR3 nucleotide sequence: TGCAGCGCCTCTTCTAGAAATGAGCAGTTCTTC. The encoded protein is CSASSRNEQFF.